The 21 T cell receptor beta chains listed next were all sequenced from one sample in a study of blood T cell repertoires in COVID-19. Profiling relied on immunoSEQ multiplex PCR, and the TCRdb table lists in-frame clones only, not all of them. The data contain over 45,000 clones, roughly 87% of them singletons. The sequenced material came from peripheral blood. The receptors were gathered from a man at least 80 years old in a cohort sampled during active COVID-19.

The chain employs TRBV19 and TRBJ2-7; TRBD1 might be the D (5 bases). V dropped 1 base and J dropped 4 bases, with 11 bases sitting between them. CDR3 length: 14 residues. CDR1 is LNHDA and CDR2 is SQIVND in the germline V gene (reference sequence). CDR3 DNA: TGTGCCAGTAGTATAGGTACAGGACGGTACGAGCAGTACTTC. Translation: CASSIGTGRYEQYF.

This clone was found once. The chain uses TRBV4-2 and TRBJ1-3, with 7 bases aligning to TRBD1. The length of the CDR3 is 16 residues. Trimming cost V 0 bases and J 5 bases; bases outside gene matches: 7. CDR1 is LGHNA and CDR2 is YNFKEQ in the germline V gene. The CDR3 is CASSQDAGTERNTIYF. CDR3 bases: TGTGCCAGCAGCCAAGACGCCGGGACAGAAAGAAACACCATATATTTT.

This clone was detected only once. CDR3 bases: TGCGCCAGCAACTTAGCGGGGGGCACCGGGGAGCTGTTTTTT. Translating gives CASNLAGGTGELFF. V gene TRBV5-1 combines with J gene TRBJ2-2; 10 positions agree with TRBD2. The V and J ends lost 6 bases and 4 bases, in that order; junction bases with no gene match: 3. The CDR3 contains 14 residues. Germline V gives CDR1 SGHRS, CDR2 YFSETQ.

The rearrangement joins TRBV18 to TRBJ1-2; perhaps TRBD1 as D (6 bases). Germline V gene data show CDR1 as KGHSH and CDR2 as LQKENI. V lost 3 bases and J 3 bases, leaving 8 bases between the germline ends. CDR3 length: 13 amino acids. The CDR3 loop is CASSPGQDYGYTF. In DNA form, the CDR3 reads TGTGCCAGCTCACCGGGACAAGACTATGGCTACACCTTC.

The chain combines TRBV28 with TRBJ1-2; possible D gene TRBD1, 5 bases. Trimming pared 5 bases from V and 8 bases from J, leaving 15 bases between. Germline CDR1 is MDHEN and CDR2 is SYDVKM. The CDR3 consists of 13 residues. In DNA, the CDR3 is TGTGCCAGCAGTGCCAGGGCTGCGGGGGGCTACACCTTC. As protein: CASSARAAGGYTF.

The chain has TRBV30 and TRBJ1-6, with 7 nucleotides matching TRBD1. This CDR3 contains 13 residues. CDR1 is GTSNPN and CDR2 is SVGIG in the germline V gene (reference sequence). The junction had 3 bases not matched to a gene; V was cut back by 4 bases and J by 6 bases. In DNA, the CDR3 is TGTGCCTGGAATAGGGACAGTAATTCACCCCTCCACTTT. Translated: CAWNRDSNSPLHF.

The genes are TRBV9 and TRBJ2-7, with TRBD2 identical over 14 bases. Germline V CDR1 and CDR2: SGDLS, YYNGEE. The ends lost 3 bases at V and 6 bases at J; junction bases unmatched: 5. CDR3 length equals 15 residues. This CDR3 reads CASSAPGLAGVEQYF. The CDR3, as DNA: TGTGCCAGCAGCGCCCCGGGACTAGCGGGAGTCGAGCAGTACTTC. Full variable domain (rest looked up from reference TRBV9 and TRBJ2-7): DSGVTQTPKHLITATGQRVTLRCSPRSGDLSVYWYQQSLDQGLQFLIQYYNGEERAKGNILERFSAQQFPDLHSELNLSSLELGDSALYFCASSAPGLAGVEQYFGPGTRLTVT.

The chain is built from TRBV6-2 or TRBV6-3 and TRBJ1-1; a possible D gene is TRBD1 (5 bases). Germline lookup yields CDR1 MNHEY and CDR2 SVGEGT. There are 16 residues in the CDR3. Between the trimmed V and J ends, which lost 2 bases and 2 bases, there was a span of 15 bases. The CDR3 here is CASSYLSTEINTEAFF. For the CDR3, the DNA is TGTGCCAGCAGTTACCTATCGACAGAAATCAACACTGAAGCTTTCTTT.

This chain uses TRBV10-1 with TRBJ1-5, with 9 nucleotides matching TRBD1. V dropped 9 bases and J dropped 4; count of bases not matched to a gene: 10. The V gene's germline CDR1 is WNHNN and CDR2 SYGVQD (reference sequence). The CDR3 is 15 amino acids. The DNA of the CDR3 is TGCGCCAGTCTTGTGGGGGACAGGGATAATCAGCCCCAGCATTTT. Translated, it gives CASLVGDRDNQPQHF.

The V call is TRBV2, the J call TRBJ1-2; D uncertain. The CDR3 is 12 amino acids. V lost 4 bases to trimming and J lost 1 base, with 4 bases between them. CDR1 is SNHLY and CDR2 is FYNNEI in the germline V gene. CDR3 DNA: TGTGCCAGCAGTGGAGGTAACTATGGCTACACCTTC. This gives the protein CASSGGNYGYTF.

The chain carries TRBV5-1 and TRBJ1-6; TRBD1 matches at 8 bases. J was trimmed by 0 bases and V by 1 base; bases with no gene match: 9. This CDR3 is 19 amino acids long. The germline V gene encodes CDR1 SGHRS and CDR2 YFSETQ. For the CDR3, the DNA is TGCGCCAGCAGCTTGCGACAGGGGTCCCAAAACTCCTATAATTCACCCCTCCACTTT. Translated: CASSLRQGSQNSYNSPLHF. The entire variable domain, with the rest obtained from reference TRBV5-1 and TRBJ1-6, is as follows: KAGVTQTPRYLIKTRGQQVTLSCSPISGHRSVSWYQQTPGQGLQFLFEYFSETQRNKGNFPGRFSGRQFSNSRSEMNVSTLELGDSALYLCASSLRQGSQNSYNSPLHFGNGTRLTVT.

The chain employs TRBV15 and TRBJ2-3, with 8 bases lining up with TRBD1. V lost 3 bases, J lost 2 bases, and 4 bases stayed unmatched. This CDR3 has 15 residues. The germline V gene encodes CDR1 LNHNV and CDR2 YYDKDF (reference sequence). The CDR3 coding sequence is TGTGCCACCAGCAGGGGACAGGAATCCACAGATACGCAGTATTTT. Its translation: CATSRGQESTDTQYF.

This chain links TRBV4-2 with TRBJ2-7; D not certain. Trimming shortened V by 0 bases and J by 0 bases, and 6 bases separated the two germline ends. CDR3 length: 14 residues. Looked up from germline, CDR1 is LGHNA and CDR2 is YNFKEQ. CDR3 coding DNA: TGTGCCAGCAGCCAAGACCACAGCTCCTACGAGCAGTACTTC. This codes for CASSQDHSSYEQYF.

This chain joins TRBV6-5 and TRBJ2-1; D gene unclear. This CDR3 is built from 14 residues. V lost 7 bases to trimming and J lost 4 bases, with 14 bases between them. Germline CDR1 and CDR2: MNHEY and SVGAGI. The CDR3 nucleotides are TGTGCCAGCAATTCGGCGGAGCTTTACAATGAGCAGTTCTTC. Translated, it gives CASNSAELYNEQFF.

The chain employs TRBV6-1 and TRBJ2-1; D possibly corresponds to TRBD2 (5 bases). The CDR3 length is 16 residues. Germline values: CDR1 MNHNS, CDR2 SASEGT. Trimming removed 1 base at V and 0 bases at J, with 10 bases between. The CDR3 sequence: CASSEGPSRSYNEQFF. The CDR3 nucleotides read TGTGCCAGCAGTGAAGGGCCTAGCCGCTCCTACAATGAGCAGTTCTTC.

The count of this clone is one. The J gene is TRBJ1-2, the V gene TRBV7-9, with TRBD1 identical over 7 bases. Germline-derived CDR1 and CDR2 are SEHNR and FQNEAQ (reference sequence). The V segment lost 5 bases and the J segment 2 bases; nucleotides outside the gene matches: 8. The length of the CDR3 is 15 residues. The CDR3 sequence is CASSPGQAGNYGYTF. In DNA form, the CDR3 reads TGTGCCAGCAGCCCCGGACAGGCTGGAAACTATGGCTACACCTTC.

The rearrangement uses TRBV11-2 and TRBJ2-7; TRBD1 might be the D (7 bases). CDR3 length equals 14 residues. Trimming cost V 3 bases and J 5 bases, with 14 bases left between them. Per germline, CDR1 SGHAT and CDR2 FQNNGV. In DNA form, the CDR3 reads TGTGCCAGCAGCTTGAATTCAGGGGGGCACGAGCAGTACTTC. Translated: CASSLNSGGHEQYF.

V usage is TRBV15 and J usage is TRBJ1-2; the match to TRBD1 covers 8 bases. The CDR3 spans 17 residues. In germline, CDR1 is LNHNV, CDR2 YYDKDF (reference sequence). V shed 0 bases, J shed 3 bases, and the junction held 9 bases outside the gene matches. The CDR3 sequence: CATSRDNRDRGHYGYTF. CDR3 nucleotide sequence: TGTGCCACCAGCAGAGATAATCGTGACAGGGGCCACTATGGCTACACCTTC.

J is TRBJ1-2 and V is TRBV12-3 or TRBV12-4; no clear D. The CDR3 contains 12 residues. Trimming pared 6 bases from V and 5 bases from J, leaving 10 bases between. Here the CDR3 reads CASSSVGYGYTF. In DNA form, the CDR3 reads TGTGCCAGCAGCTCGGTTGGTTATGGCTACACCTTC.

The chain couples TRBV5-1 to TRBJ2-4; 7 bases map to TRBD2. The V gene's germline CDR1 is SGHRS and CDR2 YFSETQ. The V and J ends lost 4 bases and 0 bases, in that order; junction bases with no gene match: 4. The CDR3 has 15 amino acids. The CDR3 sequence is CASSQRGLAKNIQYF. The CDR3 coding sequence is TGCGCCAGCAGCCAGCGGGGATTAGCCAAAAACATTCAGTACTTC.

In nucleotides, the CDR3 is TGTGCCAGCAGCCGGCGGGTTGATCAGACTAATGAAAAACTGTTTTTT. Its protein product is CASSRRVDQTNEKLFF. The chain has TRBV5-5 and TRBJ1-4, with D unclear. Germline V gene data show CDR1 as SGHKS and CDR2 as YYEKEE (reference sequence). The CDR3 has 16 residues. The V and J ends lost 4 bases and 2 bases respectively, with 15 bases between them.